This note documents a single T cell receptor beta chain sequence. These data belong to a study of blood T cell repertoires in COVID-19. The overall study: The United States, Italy and Spain supplied acute and convalescent COVID-19 samples.

J lost 4 bases, V lost 0 bases, and 18 bases had no gene match. Per germline, CDR1 LGHNA and CDR2 YSLEER. This CDR3 contains 20 residues. Clones were sequenced by immunoSEQ multiplex PCR, and TCRdb holds only the in-frame ones, with some missing. The sample lists 200,000 to 250,000 clones, 70% to 85% occurring once. Cohorts were based on clinical histories the participants reported. The specimen sequenced was PBMCs or T cells enriched from blood (not recorded which). The TCR sequence derives from a man aged 40-49 years who had recovered from COVID-19. This chain connects TRBV4-3 to TRBJ2-1; 7 bases map to TRBD2. The CDR3 DNA is TGCGCCAGCAGCCAAGATTTAATGGGAGCGGGGCGTAAACTTTACAATGAGCAGTTCTTC. Residues: CASSQDLMGAGRKLYNEQFF.